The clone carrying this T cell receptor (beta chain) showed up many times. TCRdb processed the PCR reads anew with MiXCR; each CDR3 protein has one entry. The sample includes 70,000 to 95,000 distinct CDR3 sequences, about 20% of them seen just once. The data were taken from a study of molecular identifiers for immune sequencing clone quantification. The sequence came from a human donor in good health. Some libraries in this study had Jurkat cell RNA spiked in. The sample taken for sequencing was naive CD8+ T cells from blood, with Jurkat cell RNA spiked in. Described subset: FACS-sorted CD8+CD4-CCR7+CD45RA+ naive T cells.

Here the CDR3 DNA reads TGTGCCAGCTCATCCCAGGGGGCCCAAGGGGCCACAGATACGCAGTATTTT. This gives the protein CASSSQGAQGATDTQYF. The chain recombines TRBV18 with TRBJ2-3; the match to TRBD1 covers 8 bases. The V segment lost 5 bases and the J segment 2 bases; nucleotides outside the gene matches: 12. Germline V lookup: CDR1 KGHSH, CDR2 LQKENI. The CDR3 is 17 residues long. Drawing the rest from reference TRBV18 and TRBJ2-3, the complete variable domain is NAGVMQNPRHLVRRRGQEARLRCSPMKGHSHVYWYRQLPEEGLKFMVYLQKENIIDESGMPKERFSAEFPKEGPSILRIQQVVRGDSAAYFCASSSQGAQGATDTQYFGPGTRLTVL.